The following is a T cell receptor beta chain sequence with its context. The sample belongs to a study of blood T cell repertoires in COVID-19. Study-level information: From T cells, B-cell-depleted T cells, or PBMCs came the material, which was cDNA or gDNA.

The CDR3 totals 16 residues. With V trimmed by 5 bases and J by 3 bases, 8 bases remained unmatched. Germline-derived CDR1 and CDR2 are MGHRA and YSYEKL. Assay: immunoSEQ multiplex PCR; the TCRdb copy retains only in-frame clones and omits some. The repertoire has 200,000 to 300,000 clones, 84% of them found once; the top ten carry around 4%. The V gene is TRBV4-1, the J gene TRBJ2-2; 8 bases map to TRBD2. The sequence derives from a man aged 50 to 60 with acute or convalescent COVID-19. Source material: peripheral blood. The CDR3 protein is CASSTLAGSYTGELFF. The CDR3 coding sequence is TGCGCCAGCAGCACTTTAGCGGGATCATACACCGGGGAGCTGTTTTTT.